This T cell receptor (beta chain) was recovered during a study of shared clonotypes between healthy human individuals. About this clone itself: Its antigen remains unknown.

The trim removed 4 bases at V and 0 bases at J, leaving 10 bases unmatched. CDR1 is SGHRS, CDR2 YFSETQ, per germline. The CDR3 runs to 17 residues. The table came from immunoSEQ multiplex PCR; TCRdb's copy has only in-frame clones and leaves some out. The data show about 2,100,000 clones, with 85% to 95% seen just once and around 1.7% held by the top ten. CD45RO-negative, CCR7-selected cells formed the naive CD8 fraction, which excluded terminally differentiated effector memory CD45RA+ cells. Regarding the study as a whole: What naive subsets generally showed was a larger estimated richness than memory subsets showed. Several donors held 5% to 5.5% of naive CD4 clonotypes in common.

The clonotype was recovered from a man younger than 35 in good health. Some clones in this sample may be carry-over from other donors' samples. The chain links TRBV5-1 to TRBJ1-3, with 7 bases fitting TRBD1. Input material: naive CD8+ T cells from PBMCs. CDR3 sequence (DNA): TGCGCCAGCAGCGTCACAGGGGTCGCGGTCTCTGGAAACACCATATATTTT. Protein: CASSVTGVAVSGNTIYF.